The present TCR beta chain was sequenced within a study of T cell changes during pregnancy in multiple sclerosis. This clone was seen once. Assay: immunoSEQ multiplex PCR; the TCRdb copy retains only in-frame clones and omits some. Among around 66,000 clones, about nine tenths were seen once, and the ten largest hold 3.3%. Germline V gene lookup returns CDR1 SGHVS and CDR2 FQNEAQ. Trimming took 2 bases from V and 2 from J, leaving 10 bases between them. CDR3 length equals 15 residues. V usage is TRBV7-8 and J usage is TRBJ1-5; TRBD1 is a possible D gene (5 bases). This sequence originates from a female donor in good health, enrolled as a control in a pregnancy study. Sequencing was performed on peripheral blood, taken in the first trimester of pregnancy. CDR3 nucleotide sequence: TGTGCCAGCAGCTTACGGAAAGGGGGCAATCAGCCCCAGCATTTT. Protein product: CASSLRKGGNQPQHF.